The 22 T cell receptor beta chains listed next were all sequenced from one sample in a study of shared clonotypes between healthy human individuals. Only in-frame clones appear in the TCRdb table, and some are missing; sequencing was by immunoSEQ multiplex PCR. The sample lists over 2 million clones; 85% to 95% were seen once. The sequencing input was naive CD4+ T cells from PBMCs. Subset here: CD45RA+ positively selected. The receptor source for this set is a man aged 18 to 30 in good health. Some clones in this sample may be carry-over from other donors' samples.

A word on this clone: Other DNA sequences of this sample code for an identical CDR3. The chain links TRBV19 to TRBJ1-5, with D tentatively TRBD1 (5 bases). CDR3 length: 15 residues. The V and J ends lost 1 base and 1 base respectively, with 8 bases between them. From germline, CDR1 is LNHDA and CDR2 SQIVND (reference sequence). CDR3 DNA: TGTGCCAGTAGTATAGTTCGGGGCAGCAATCAGCCCCAGCATTTT. The encoded protein is CASSIVRGSNQPQHF. The variable domain in full, with the rest retrieved from reference TRBV19 and TRBJ1-5, is DGGITQSPKYLFRKEGQNVTLSCEQNLNHDAMYWYRQDPGQGLRLIYYSQIVNDFQKGDIAEGYSVSREKKESFPLTVTSAQKNPTAFYLCASSIVRGSNQPQHFGDGTRLSIL.

V gene TRBV19 combines with J gene TRBJ2-7, with TRBD1 matching 9 bases. The ends lost 5 bases at V and 4 bases at J; junction bases unmatched: 9. Germline V CDR1 and CDR2: LNHDA, SQIVND (reference sequence). CDR3 length equals 15 residues. The CDR3 region has the DNA TGTGCCAGTAGTCCAGGGACAGGGTTGCTGTACGAGCAGTACTTC. Amino acids: CASSPGTGLLYEQYF.

The chain joins TRBV12-5 to TRBJ1-1; 7 bases fit TRBD1. Germline CDR1 and CDR2: LGHNT and FRNRAP. CDR3 length: 16 residues. The J segment lost 0 bases and the V segment lost 6 bases, leaving 10 bases of the junction unmatched. The CDR3 DNA reads TGTGCTAGTGGCCCCTACAGGGGTATGATGAACACTGAAGCTTTCTTT. Amino acids: CASGPYRGMMNTEAFF.

As for this clone: Other nucleotide sequences from this sample produce the same CDR3. CDR3 sequence (DNA): TGTGCCAGCTCACCACCAGTTGCGGGACTCCAAGAGACCCAGTACTTC. Its protein is CASSPPVAGLQETQYF. The genes are TRBV18 and TRBJ2-5; maybe TRBD2 (6 bases). The CDR3 loop spans 16 amino acids. Germline CDR1 is KGHSH and CDR2 is LQKENI. Trimming left V 0 bases short and J 1 base short, with 12 bases between.

This sequence joins TRBV19 and TRBJ2-7; D may match TRBD1 or TRBD2 (5 bases each). Trimming left V 1 base short and J 2 bases short, with 12 bases between. Germline V gene sequence: CDR1 LNHDA, CDR2 SQIVND (reference sequence). This CDR3 contains 15 residues. CDR3 DNA sequence: TGTGCCAGTAGTATAGGAAGGGGACCCACCTACGAGCAGTACTTC. Protein: CASSIGRGPTYEQYF.

This sequence joins TRBV5-1 and TRBJ1-5; D not resolved. Trimming took off 4 bases at V and 11 bases at J, with 19 bases between the two ends. In germline, CDR1 is SGHRS, CDR2 YFSETQ. The CDR3 covers 14 residues. The chain's CDR3 is CASSPPTPWRAQHF. The CDR3 DNA reads as TGCGCCAGCAGCCCTCCGACACCCTGGAGAGCCCAGCATTTT.

The chain employs TRBV7-2 and TRBJ2-1, with TRBD1 as a possible D gene (5 bases). This CDR3 has 16 amino acids. Trimming removed 1 base at V and 2 bases at J, with 12 bases between. In germline, CDR1 is SGHTA, CDR2 FQGNSA. CDR3 in amino acids: CASSLVAGNPYNEQFF. The CDR3 region has the DNA TGTGCCAGCAGCTTAGTGGCAGGGAACCCCTACAATGAGCAGTTCTTC.

The chain couples TRBV5-1 to TRBJ1-3; 10 nucleotides match TRBD1. V shed 0 bases and J 2 bases; nucleotides not matched to a gene: 8. CDR3 length: 18 residues. Germline values: CDR1 SGHRS, CDR2 YFSETQ. In nucleotides, the CDR3 is TGCGCCAGCAGCTTGGTCCCACCGGGACAGGGGACTGGAAACACCATATATTTT. Translated: CASSLVPPGQGTGNTIYF.

The gene calls are TRBV5-4 and TRBJ1-1; D possibly corresponds to TRBD1 (6 bases). CDR1 is SGHNT, CDR2 YYREEE, per germline (reference sequence). V lost 3 bases and J 1 base, leaving 10 bases between the germline ends. The CDR3 covers 14 residues. CDR3 nucleotide sequence: TGTGCCAGCAGCTCTAGACAGGAGAACACTGAAGCTTTCTTT. Translation gives CASSSRQENTEAFF. Based on the CDR3 plus reference TRBV5-4 and TRBJ1-1, the full variable domain is ETGVTQSPTHLIKTRGQQVTLRCSSQSGHNTVSWYQQALGQGPQFIFQYYREEENGRGNFPPRFSGLQFPNYSSELNVNALELDDSALYLCASSSRQENTEAFFGQGTRLTVV.

This CDR3 reads CASNSWADSNQPQHF. The DNA for the CDR3 is TGTGCCAGCAACAGTTGGGCTGACAGCAATCAGCCCCAGCATTTT. The V call is TRBV7-8, the J call TRBJ1-5, with D hard to call. Trimming stripped 7 bases from V and 1 base from J, with 14 bases between. The germline gives CDR1 SGHVS, CDR2 FQNEAQ. The CDR3 contains 15 residues.

This chain uses TRBV19 with TRBJ2-1; a possible D gene is TRBD2 (6 bases). With 5 bases removed from V and 3 bases from J, the gap between germline ends came to 17 bases. The CDR3 spans 16 residues. Germline V gene lookup returns CDR1 LNHDA and CDR2 SQIVND (reference sequence). The CDR3: CASSDGLWGGYNEQFF. The CDR3 DNA sequence: TGTGCCAGTAGTGACGGACTATGGGGCGGCTACAATGAGCAGTTCTTC.

The V gene is TRBV28, the J gene TRBJ1-5, with 7 bases fitting TRBD1. Germline V gene lookup returns CDR1 MDHEN and CDR2 SYDVKM. The CDR3 loop spans 16 amino acids. After removal of 4 bases from V and 5 bases from J, the junction contained 11 bases not matched to a gene. DNA for the CDR3: TGTGCCAGCAGTTCCCCTTCGAAAGGGGGCGATCAGCCCCAGCATTTT. It translates to CASSSPSKGGDQPQHF.

This chain joins TRBV5-6 and TRBJ2-2; maybe TRBD2 (5 bases). Germline V gene lookup returns CDR1 SGHDT and CDR2 YYEEEE. The V and J ends lost 0 bases and 4 bases respectively, with 16 bases between them. This CDR3 is built from 17 residues. The CDR3 DNA is TGTGCCAGCAGCTTGGACCCTTTCGGGATTCCCACCGGGGAGCTGTTTTTT. It codes for CASSLDPFGIPTGELFF.

The rearrangement joins TRBV5-4 to TRBJ2-1; possible D gene TRBD2, 5 bases. The germline V and J ends were trimmed by 6 bases and 4 bases, with 17 bases remaining between them. In germline, CDR1 is SGHNT, CDR2 YYREEE (reference sequence). The CDR3 is 15 residues long. The CDR3 nucleotides read TGTGCCAGCACCCGGAGCCCGACGGGGTACAATGAGCAGTTCTTC. It encodes CASTRSPTGYNEQFF.

This chain uses TRBV27 with TRBJ2-3; 11 nucleotides line up with TRBD1. The CDR3 covers 17 residues. Germline CDR1 is MNHEY and CDR2 is SMNVEV (reference sequence). After removal of 2 bases from V and 1 base from J, the junction contained 5 bases not matched to a gene. The CDR3 sequence is CASSLRTGGKGTDTQYF. The CDR3 nucleotides are TGTGCCAGCAGTTTACGGACAGGGGGCAAGGGCACAGATACGCAGTATTTT.

This rearrangement joins TRBV28 to TRBJ2-5; D unclear. The J call may be mistaken, given a closer DNA end match to TRBJ2-7. Germline V CDR1 and CDR2: MDHEN, SYDVKM. This CDR3 is 12 amino acids long. CDR3 sequence: CASSLGTYEQYF. The CDR3 DNA is TGTGCCAGCAGTTTGGGGACCTACGAGCAGTACTTC.

V is TRBV5-1 and J is TRBJ2-1; the D is unclear. There are 15 residues in the CDR3. Germline CDR1 SGHRS, CDR2 YFSETQ. V dropped 3 bases and J dropped 0 bases, with 10 bases sitting between them. The CDR3 sequence is CASSWGPSSYNEQFF. CDR3 coding DNA: TGCGCCAGCAGCTGGGGTCCTTCCTCCTACAATGAGCAGTTCTTC.

This rearrangement joins TRBV10-2 to TRBJ2-7; D is possibly TRBD2 (6 bases). The CDR3 spans 18 residues. Germline CDR1 reads WSHSY; CDR2 reads SAAADI. Trimming pared 3 bases from V and 0 bases from J, leaving 21 bases between. The CDR3 DNA sequence: TGCGCCAGCAGTGACCCCGATTGGGAGGAAGCCGACTCCTACGAGCAGTACTTC. Translated, it gives CASSDPDWEEADSYEQYF.

The V gene is TRBV2, the J gene TRBJ2-2, with 9 nucleotides matching TRBD1. After removal of 6 bases from V and 4 bases from J, the junction contained 9 bases not matched to a gene. There are 16 residues in the CDR3. Germline V gene sequence: CDR1 SNHLY, CDR2 FYNNEI. CDR3 sequence: CASREPGTGSTGELFF. The CDR3 DNA follows: TGTGCCAGCAGAGAACCCGGGACAGGGAGCACCGGGGAGCTGTTTTTT.

Here the CDR3 DNA reads TGCGCCAGCAGCTTGGCGACAGACAATCAGCCCCAGCATTTT. Residues: CASSLATDNQPQHF. The rearrangement joins TRBV5-1 to TRBJ1-5; perhaps TRBD1 as D (5 bases). The CDR3 covers 14 residues. The V and J ends lost 0 bases and 3 bases respectively, with 7 bases between them. Per the germline V gene, CDR1 is SGHRS and CDR2 is YFSETQ. Supplemented by reference TRBV5-1 and TRBJ1-5, the full variable domain reads KAGVTQTPRYLIKTRGQQVTLSCSPISGHRSVSWYQQTPGQGLQFLFEYFSETQRNKGNFPGRFSGRQFSNSRSEMNVSTLELGDSALYLCASSLATDNQPQHFGDGTRLSIL.

This clone has only one observation. The V gene is TRBV27, the J gene TRBJ2-2; 7 positions match TRBD1. V lost 5 bases and J lost 5; bases outside the gene matches: 11. The germline V gene encodes CDR1 MNHEY and CDR2 SMNVEV (reference sequence). The length of the CDR3 is 16 residues. CDR3 in amino acids: CASSPRQDRATGELFF. CDR3 nucleotide sequence: TGTGCCAGCAGTCCCCGACAAGACAGGGCTACCGGGGAGCTGTTTTTT.

The V and J genes are TRBV29-1 and TRBJ2-5, with D perhaps matching TRBD1 (6 bases). This CDR3 has 15 residues. The germline V gene has CDR1 SQVTM and CDR2 ANQGSEA. This CDR3 is CSGTYPGHREETQYF. The CDR3 bases are TGCAGTGGGACCTATCCGGGACACAGAGAAGAGACCCAGTACTTC.